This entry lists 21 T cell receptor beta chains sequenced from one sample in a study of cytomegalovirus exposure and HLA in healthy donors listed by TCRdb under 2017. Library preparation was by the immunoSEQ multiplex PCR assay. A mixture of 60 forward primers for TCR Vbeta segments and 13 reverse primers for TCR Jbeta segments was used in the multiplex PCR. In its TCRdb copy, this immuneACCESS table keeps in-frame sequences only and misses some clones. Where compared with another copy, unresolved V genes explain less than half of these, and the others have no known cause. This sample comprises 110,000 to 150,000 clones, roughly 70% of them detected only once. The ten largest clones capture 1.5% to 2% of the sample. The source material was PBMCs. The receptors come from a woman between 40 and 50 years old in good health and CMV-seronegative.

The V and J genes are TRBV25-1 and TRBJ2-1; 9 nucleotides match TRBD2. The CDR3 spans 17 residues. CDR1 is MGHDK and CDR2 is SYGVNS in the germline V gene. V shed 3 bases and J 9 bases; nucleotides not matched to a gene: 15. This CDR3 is CASSDQPSGGRAGEQFF. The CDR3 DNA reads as TGTGCCAGCAGTGACCAACCGAGTGGCGGGAGGGCGGGTGAGCAGTTCTTC.

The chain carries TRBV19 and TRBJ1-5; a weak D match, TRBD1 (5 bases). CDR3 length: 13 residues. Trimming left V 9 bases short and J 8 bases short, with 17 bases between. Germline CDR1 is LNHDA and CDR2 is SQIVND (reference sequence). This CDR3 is CASESGGLKPQHF. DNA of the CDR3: TGTGCCAGCGAATCGGGGGGTTTGAAGCCCCAGCATTTT.

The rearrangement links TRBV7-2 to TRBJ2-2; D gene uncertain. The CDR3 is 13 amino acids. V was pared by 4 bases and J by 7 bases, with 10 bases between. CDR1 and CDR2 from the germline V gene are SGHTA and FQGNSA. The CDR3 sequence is CASSYQVVGELFF. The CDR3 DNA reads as TGTGCCAGCAGCTACCAGGTGGTCGGGGAGCTGTTTTTT.

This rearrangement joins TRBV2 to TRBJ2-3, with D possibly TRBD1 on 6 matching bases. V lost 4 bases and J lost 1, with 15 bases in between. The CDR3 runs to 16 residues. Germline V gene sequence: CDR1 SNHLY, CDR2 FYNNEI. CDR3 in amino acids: CASSGVKGHRTDTQYF. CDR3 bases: TGTGCCAGCAGTGGGGTGAAGGGACACCGCACAGATACGCAGTATTTT.

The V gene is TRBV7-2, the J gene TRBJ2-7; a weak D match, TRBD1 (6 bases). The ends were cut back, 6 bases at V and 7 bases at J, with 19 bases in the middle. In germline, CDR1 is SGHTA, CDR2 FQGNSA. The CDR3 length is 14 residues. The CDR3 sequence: CASSSGTNPREQYF. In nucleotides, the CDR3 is TGTGCCAGCAGTTCCGGGACAAACCCTAGAGAGCAGTACTTC.

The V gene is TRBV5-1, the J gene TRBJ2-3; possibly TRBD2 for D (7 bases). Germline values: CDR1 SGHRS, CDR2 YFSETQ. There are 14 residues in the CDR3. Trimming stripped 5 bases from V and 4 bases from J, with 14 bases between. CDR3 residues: CASSRGGAADTQYF. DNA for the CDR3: TGCGCCAGCAGTAGGGGGGGCGCGGCAGATACGCAGTATTTT.

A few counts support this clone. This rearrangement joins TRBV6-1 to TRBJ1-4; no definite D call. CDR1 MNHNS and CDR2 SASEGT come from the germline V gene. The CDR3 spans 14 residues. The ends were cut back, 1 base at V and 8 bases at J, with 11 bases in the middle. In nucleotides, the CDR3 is TGTGCCAGCAGTGAAGGCCTCGTACAAGAAAAACTGTTTTTT. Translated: CASSEGLVQEKLFF.

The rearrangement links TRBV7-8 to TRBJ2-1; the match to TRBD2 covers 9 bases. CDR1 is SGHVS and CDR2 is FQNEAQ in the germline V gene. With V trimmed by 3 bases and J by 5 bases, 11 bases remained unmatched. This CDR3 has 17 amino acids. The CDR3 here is CASSFADETSGNNEQFF. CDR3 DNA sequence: TGTGCCAGCAGCTTCGCCGATGAGACTAGCGGAAACAATGAGCAGTTCTTC. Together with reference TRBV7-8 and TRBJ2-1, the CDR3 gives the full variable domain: GAGVSQSPRYKVAKRGQDVALRCDPISGHVSLFWYQQALGQGPEFLTYFQNEAQLDKSGLPSDRFFAERPEGSVSTLKIQRTQQEDSAVYLCASSFADETSGNNEQFFGPGTRLTVL.

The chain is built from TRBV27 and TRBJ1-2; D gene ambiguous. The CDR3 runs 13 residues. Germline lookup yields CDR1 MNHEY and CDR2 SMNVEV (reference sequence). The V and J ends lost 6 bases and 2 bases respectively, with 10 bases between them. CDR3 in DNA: TGTGCCAGCAGCTGGTCTGAGAACTATGGCTACACCTTC. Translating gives CASSWSENYGYTF.

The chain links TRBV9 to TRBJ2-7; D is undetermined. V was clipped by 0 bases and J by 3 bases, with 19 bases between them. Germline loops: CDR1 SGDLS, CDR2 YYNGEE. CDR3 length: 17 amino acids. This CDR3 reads CASSVGYPGVRIYEQYF. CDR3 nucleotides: TGTGCCAGCAGCGTAGGTTATCCAGGTGTCAGGATCTACGAGCAGTACTTC. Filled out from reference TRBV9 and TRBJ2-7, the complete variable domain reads DSGVTQTPKHLITATGQRVTLRCSPRSGDLSVYWYQQSLDQGLQFLIQYYNGEERAKGNILERFSAQQFPDLHSELNLSSLELGDSALYFCASSVGYPGVRIYEQYFGPGTRLTVT.

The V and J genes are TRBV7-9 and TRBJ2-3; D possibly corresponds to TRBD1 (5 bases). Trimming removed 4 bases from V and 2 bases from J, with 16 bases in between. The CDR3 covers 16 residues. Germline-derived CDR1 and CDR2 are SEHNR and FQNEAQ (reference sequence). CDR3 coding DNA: TGTGCCAGCAGCTCCCAGGGCCCGAGCTACACAGATACGCAGTATTTT. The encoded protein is CASSSQGPSYTDTQYF.

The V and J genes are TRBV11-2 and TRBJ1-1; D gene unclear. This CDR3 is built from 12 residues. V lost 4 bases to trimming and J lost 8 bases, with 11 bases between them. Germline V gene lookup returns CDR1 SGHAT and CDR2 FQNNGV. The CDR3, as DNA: TGTGCCAGCAGCTCGTTGACTGTCGAAGCTTTCTTT. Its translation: CASSSLTVEAFF.

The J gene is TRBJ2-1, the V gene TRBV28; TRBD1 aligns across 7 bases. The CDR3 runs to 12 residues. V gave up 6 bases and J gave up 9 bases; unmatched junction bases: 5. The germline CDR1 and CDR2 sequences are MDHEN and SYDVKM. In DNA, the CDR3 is TGTGCCAGCAGCTCAGGGGGTGGTGAGCAGTTCTTC. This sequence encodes CASSSGGGEQFF.

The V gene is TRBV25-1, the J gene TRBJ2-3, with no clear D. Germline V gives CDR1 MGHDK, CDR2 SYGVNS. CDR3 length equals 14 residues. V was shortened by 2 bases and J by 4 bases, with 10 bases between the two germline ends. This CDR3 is CASSEVSPPDTQYF. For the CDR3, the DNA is TGTGCCAGCAGTGAAGTCTCCCCCCCAGATACGCAGTATTTT.

The CDR3 sequence: CASSEAMTSVTDTQYF. As DNA, the CDR3 is TGTGCCAGCAGTGAAGCTATGACTAGCGTGACAGATACGCAGTATTTT. The rearrangement joins TRBV6-1 to TRBJ2-3; TRBD2 matches at 8 bases. The germline gives CDR1 MNHNS, CDR2 SASEGT. V lost 0 bases, J lost 3 bases, and 5 bases stayed unmatched. The CDR3 has 16 amino acids.

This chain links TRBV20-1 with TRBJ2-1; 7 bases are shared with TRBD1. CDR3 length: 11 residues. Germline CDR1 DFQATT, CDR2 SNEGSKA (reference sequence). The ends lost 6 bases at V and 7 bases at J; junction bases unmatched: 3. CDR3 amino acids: CSAPTGNEQFF. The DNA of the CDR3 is TGCAGTGCACCGACAGGGAATGAGCAGTTCTTC.

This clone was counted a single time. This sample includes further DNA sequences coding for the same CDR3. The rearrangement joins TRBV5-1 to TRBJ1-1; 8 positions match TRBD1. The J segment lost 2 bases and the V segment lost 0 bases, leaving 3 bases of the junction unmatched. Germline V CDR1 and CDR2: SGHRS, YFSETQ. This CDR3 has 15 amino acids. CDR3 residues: CASSLAGQGNTEAFF. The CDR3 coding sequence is TGCGCCAGCAGCTTGGCCGGACAGGGTAACACTGAAGCTTTCTTT.

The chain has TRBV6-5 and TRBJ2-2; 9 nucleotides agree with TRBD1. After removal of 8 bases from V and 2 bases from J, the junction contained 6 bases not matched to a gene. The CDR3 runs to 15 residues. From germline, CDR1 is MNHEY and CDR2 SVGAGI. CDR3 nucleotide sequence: TGTGCCAGCGAACTGGGACAGGGAAACACCGGGGAGCTGTTTTTT. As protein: CASELGQGNTGELFF.

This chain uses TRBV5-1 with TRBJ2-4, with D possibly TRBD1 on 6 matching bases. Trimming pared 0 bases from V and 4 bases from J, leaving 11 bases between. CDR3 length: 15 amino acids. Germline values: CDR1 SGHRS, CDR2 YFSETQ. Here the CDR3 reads CASSLGPGAKNIQYF. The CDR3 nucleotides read TGCGCCAGCAGCTTGGGGCCAGGGGCGAAAAACATTCAGTACTTC.

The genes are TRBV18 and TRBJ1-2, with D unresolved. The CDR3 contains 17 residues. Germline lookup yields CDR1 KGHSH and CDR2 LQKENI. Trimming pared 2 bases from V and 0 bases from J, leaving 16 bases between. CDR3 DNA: TGTGCCAGCTCACCAAACGAGGGATCCGTAGCTAACTATGGCTACACCTTC. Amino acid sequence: CASSPNEGSVANYGYTF.

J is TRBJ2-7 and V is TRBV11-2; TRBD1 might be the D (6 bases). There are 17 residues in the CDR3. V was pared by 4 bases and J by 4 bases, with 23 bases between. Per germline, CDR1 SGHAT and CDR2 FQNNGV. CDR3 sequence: CASSSLGVTGRRYEQYF. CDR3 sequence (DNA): TGTGCCAGCAGCTCCCTCGGCGTGACAGGTCGGAGGTACGAGCAGTACTTC.